A single sample is the source of the 5 T cell receptor beta chains below, sequenced in a study of molecular identifiers for immune sequencing clone quantification. TCRdb analysed the PCR reads with MiXCR anew, one entry per CDR3 protein. Of around 480,000 distinct CDR3 sequences listed, over 20% are singletons. Sequencing was carried out using naive CD8+ T cells from blood, with Jurkat cell RNA spiked in. Documented subset: FACS-sorted CD8+CD4-CCR7+CD45RA+ naive T cells. Receptors originate from a human donor in good health. Some libraries in this study had Jurkat cell RNA spiked in.

On this clonotype itself: The junction and the germline gene differ at one end; a read error may be behind it. The V and J genes are TRBV27 and TRBJ2-1, with D possibly TRBD1 on 6 matching bases. CDR1 is MNHEY and CDR2 is SMNVEV in the germline V gene (reference sequence). The CDR3 is 14 residues long. As DNA, the CDR3 is TGTGCCGGCAGCCTGGGACAAGACTACAATGAGCAGTTCTTC. Its protein product is CAGSLGQDYNEQFF.

This clonotype was counted only a few times. The V call is TRBV9, the J call TRBJ2-5; 10 bases fit TRBD2. Germline assignment: CDR1 SGDLS and CDR2 YYNGEE. The CDR3 length is 16 residues. J was trimmed by 1 base and V by 2 bases; bases with no gene match: 5. Here the CDR3 reads CASSVGSGGLQETQYF. As DNA, the CDR3 is TGTGCCAGCAGCGTGGGTAGCGGGGGGCTCCAAGAGACCCAGTACTTC.

The chain carries TRBV20-1 and TRBJ1-1; D is unclear. The CDR3 sequence is 15 residues long. With 0 bases removed from V and 1 base from J, the gap between germline ends came to 12 bases. The germline gives CDR1 DFQATT, CDR2 SNEGSKA (reference sequence). The CDR3 region has the DNA TGCAGTGCTAGAGATCTAGAACGGAGGAACACTGAAGCTTTCTTT. Residues: CSARDLERRNTEAFF.

A few counts support this clonotype. The genes are TRBV28 and TRBJ1-6, with a possible D match to TRBD1 (6 bases). The germline V gene encodes CDR1 MDHEN and CDR2 SYDVKM. The CDR3 contains 14 residues. Trimming removed 6 bases at V and 11 bases at J, with 17 bases between. CDR3 bases: TGTGCCAGCAGCCTCCGGGGGGCCCGGGCACCCCTCCACTTT. Its protein product is CASSLRGARAPLHF.

This clonotype was seen only a few times. The gene calls are TRBV13 and TRBJ2-4, with TRBD2 matching 8 bases. The length of the CDR3 is 15 residues. V was pared by 4 bases and J by 5 bases, with 7 bases of the junction left unmatched. In germline, CDR1 is PRHDT, CDR2 FYEKMQ (reference sequence). The DNA for the CDR3 is TGTGCCAGCAGCTCGACTAGCGCATCGGAAAACATTCAGTACTTC. Its translation: CASSSTSASENIQYF.